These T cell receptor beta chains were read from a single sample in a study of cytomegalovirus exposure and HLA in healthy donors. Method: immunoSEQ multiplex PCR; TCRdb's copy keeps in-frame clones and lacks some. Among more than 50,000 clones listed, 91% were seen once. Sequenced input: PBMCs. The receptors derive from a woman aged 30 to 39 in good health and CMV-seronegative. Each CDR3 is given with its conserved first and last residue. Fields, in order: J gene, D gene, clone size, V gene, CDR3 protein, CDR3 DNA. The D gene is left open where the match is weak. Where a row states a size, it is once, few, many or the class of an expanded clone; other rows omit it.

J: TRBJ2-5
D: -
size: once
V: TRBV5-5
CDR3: CASSLSPTAQETQYF
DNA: TGTGCCAGCAGCTTGTCCCCGACAGCTCAAGAGACCCAGTACTTC

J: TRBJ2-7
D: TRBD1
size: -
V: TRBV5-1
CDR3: CASSPGQGSGEQYF
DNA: TGCGCCAGCAGCCCCGGACAGGGAAGCGGCGAGCAGTACTTC

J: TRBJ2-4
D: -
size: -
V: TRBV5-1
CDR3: CASSLVGPGSAKNIQYF
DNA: TGCGCCAGCAGCTTGGTTGGTCCAGGCTCCGCCAAAAACATTCAGTACTTC

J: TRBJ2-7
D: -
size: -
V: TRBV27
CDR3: CASSLLASNYEQYF
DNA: TGTGCCAGCAGTTTATTGGCCTCAAACTACGAGCAGTACTTC

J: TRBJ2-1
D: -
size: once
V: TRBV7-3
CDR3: CASSLGHQTREQFF
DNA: TGTGCCAGCAGCTTGGGACACCAGACCCGGGAGCAGTTCTTC

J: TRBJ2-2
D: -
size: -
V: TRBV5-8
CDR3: CASSLAGGATGELFF
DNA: TGTGCCAGCAGCTTGGCCGGCGGGGCCACCGGGGAGCTGTTTTTT

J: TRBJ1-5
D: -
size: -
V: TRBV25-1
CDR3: CASRGVGTAYSNQPQHF
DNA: TGTGCCAGCAGGGGAGTTGGCACAGCATATAGCAATCAGCCCCAGCATTTT

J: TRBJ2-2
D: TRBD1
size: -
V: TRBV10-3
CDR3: CANRQGTNTGELFF
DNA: TGTGCCAACAGACAGGGGACGAACACCGGGGAGCTGTTTTTT

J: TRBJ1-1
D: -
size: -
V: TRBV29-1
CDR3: CSATNTVNTEAFF
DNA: TGCAGCGCTACAAACACAGTGAACACTGAAGCTTTCTTT

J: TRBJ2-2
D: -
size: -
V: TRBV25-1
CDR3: CASRGTVRGELFF
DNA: TGTGCCAGCAGAGGGACTGTACGTGGGGAGCTGTTTTTT

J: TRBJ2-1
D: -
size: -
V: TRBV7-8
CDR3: CASSLGGGLGGYNEQFF
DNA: TGTGCCAGCAGCTTAGGGGGGGGGCTAGGCGGCTACAATGAGCAGTTCTTC

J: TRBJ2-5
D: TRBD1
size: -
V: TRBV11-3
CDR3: CASSPDRGKTQYF
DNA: TGTGCCAGCAGCCCGGACAGGGGGAAGACCCAGTACTTC

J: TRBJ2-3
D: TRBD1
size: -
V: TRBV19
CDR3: CASRRDRGTYTQYF
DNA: TGTGCCAGTAGAAGGGACAGGGGGACATATACGCAGTATTTT

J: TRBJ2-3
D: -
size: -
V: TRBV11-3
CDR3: CASSLYSTDTQYF
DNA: TGTGCCAGCAGCTTATATTCCACAGATACGCAGTATTTT

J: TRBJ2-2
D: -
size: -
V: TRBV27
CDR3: CASRRFTGELFF
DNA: TGTGCCAGCAGGCGGTTCACCGGGGAGCTGTTTTTT

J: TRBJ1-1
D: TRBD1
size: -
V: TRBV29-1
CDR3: CSVSGQGQAFF
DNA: TGCAGCGTTTCCGGACAGGGGCAAGCTTTCTTT

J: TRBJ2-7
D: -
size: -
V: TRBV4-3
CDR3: CASSQDARASAEQYF
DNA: TGCGCCAGCAGCCAAGATGCCAGGGCCTCTGCCGAGCAGTACTTC

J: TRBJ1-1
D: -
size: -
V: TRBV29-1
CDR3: CSAEMNTEAFF
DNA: TGCAGCGCCGAGATGAACACTGAAGCTTTCTTT

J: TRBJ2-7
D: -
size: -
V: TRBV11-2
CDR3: CASSLGPGLGYEQYF
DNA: TGTGCCAGCAGCTTAGGACCAGGGTTGGGCTACGAGCAGTACTTC

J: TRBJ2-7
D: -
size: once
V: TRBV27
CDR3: CASSSRMPYEQYF
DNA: TGTGCCAGCAGTTCGAGGATGCCCTACGAGCAGTACTTC

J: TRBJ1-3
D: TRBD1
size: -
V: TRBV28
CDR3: CASRDSSGNTIYF
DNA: TGTGCCAGCCGGGACAGCTCTGGAAACACCATATATTTT

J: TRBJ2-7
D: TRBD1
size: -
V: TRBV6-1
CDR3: CASSPTGTDLEEQYF
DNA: TGTGCCAGCAGCCCAACCGGGACAGATCTCGAAGAGCAGTACTTC

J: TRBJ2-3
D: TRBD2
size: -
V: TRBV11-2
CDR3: CASSLAGGITDTQYF
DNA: TGTGCCAGCAGCTTAGCGGGAGGTATCACAGATACGCAGTATTTT

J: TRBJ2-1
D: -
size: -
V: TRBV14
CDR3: CASSQLSVLNEQFF
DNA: TGTGCCAGCAGCCAATTGTCAGTTTTGAATGAGCAGTTCTTC

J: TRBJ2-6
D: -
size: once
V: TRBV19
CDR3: CASSIDNYSGANVLTF
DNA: TGTGCCAGTAGTATAGACAACTACTCTGGGGCCAACGTCCTGACTTTC

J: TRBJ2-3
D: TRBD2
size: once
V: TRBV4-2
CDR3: CASSQRLAGESDTQYF
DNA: TGTGCCAGCAGCCAAAGACTAGCGGGAGAATCAGATACGCAGTATTTT

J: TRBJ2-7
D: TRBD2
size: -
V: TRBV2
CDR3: CASSEGLAGGGLLYEQYF
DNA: TGTGCCAGCAGCGAGGGACTAGCGGGAGGGGGGCTCCTGTACGAGCAGTACTTC

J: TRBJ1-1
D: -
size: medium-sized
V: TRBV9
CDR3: CASSAYTHTEAFF
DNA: TGTGCCAGCAGCGCATACACGCACACTGAAGCTTTCTTT

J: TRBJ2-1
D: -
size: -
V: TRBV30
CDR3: CAWSHPSDFYNEQFF
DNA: TGTGCCTGGAGTCACCCTAGCGATTTCTACAATGAGCAGTTCTTC

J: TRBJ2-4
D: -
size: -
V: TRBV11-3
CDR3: CASSSRLAKNIQYF
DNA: TGTGCCAGCAGCTCTCGTCTAGCCAAAAACATTCAGTACTTC

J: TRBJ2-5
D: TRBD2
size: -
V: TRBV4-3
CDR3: CASSQGHRTSGRAVETQYF
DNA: TGCGCCAGCAGCCAAGGTCATAGGACTAGCGGGAGGGCCGTGGAGACCCAGTACTTC

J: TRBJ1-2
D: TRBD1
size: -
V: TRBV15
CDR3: CATSIPGDRGANYGYTF
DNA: TGTGCCACCAGTATCCCCGGGGACAGGGGAGCTAACTATGGCTACACCTTC

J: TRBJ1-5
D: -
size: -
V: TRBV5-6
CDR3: CASSPGPGKASNQPQHF
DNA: TGTGCCAGCAGCCCAGGTCCCGGTAAAGCCAGCAATCAGCCCCAGCATTTT

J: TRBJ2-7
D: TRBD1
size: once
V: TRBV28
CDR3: CASSSPAGTASYEQYF
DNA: TGTGCCAGCAGTTCTCCCGCCGGGACAGCGTCCTACGAGCAGTACTTC

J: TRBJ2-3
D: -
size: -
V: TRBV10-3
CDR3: CAIRKPQGSTDTQYF
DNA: TGTGCCATCAGGAAGCCTCAGGGGAGCACAGATACGCAGTATTTT

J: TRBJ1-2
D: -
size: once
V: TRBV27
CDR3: CASSPITGNEYGYTF
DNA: TGTGCCAGCAGTCCAATAACAGGGAATGAGTATGGCTACACCTTC

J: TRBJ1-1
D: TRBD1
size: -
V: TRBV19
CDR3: CASTTDREEHTEAFF
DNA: TGTGCCAGTACCACGGACAGGGAGGAGCACACTGAAGCTTTCTTT

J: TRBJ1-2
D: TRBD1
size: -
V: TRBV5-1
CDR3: CASSSRRGPEPRAGYTF
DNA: TGCGCCAGCAGTTCCCGAAGGGGGCCGGAGCCGAGGGCTGGCTACACCTTC

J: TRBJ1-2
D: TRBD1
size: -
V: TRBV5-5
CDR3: CASSKGGQPISYGYTF
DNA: TGTGCCAGCAGCAAGGGGGGACAGCCAATTTCTTATGGCTACACCTTC

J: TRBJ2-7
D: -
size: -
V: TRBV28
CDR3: CASSLSRGVTYEQYF
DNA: TGTGCCAGCAGTTTATCGCGCGGGGTTACCTACGAGCAGTACTTC

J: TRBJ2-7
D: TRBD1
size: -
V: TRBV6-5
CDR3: CASKSAGQGAGEQYF
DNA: TGTGCCAGCAAATCGGCGGGACAGGGGGCCGGCGAGCAGTACTTC

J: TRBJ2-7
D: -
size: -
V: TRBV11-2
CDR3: CASSFQEGYEQYF
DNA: TGTGCCAGCAGCTTCCAGGAGGGGTACGAGCAGTACTTC

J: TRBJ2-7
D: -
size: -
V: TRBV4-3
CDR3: CASSQGWSSGSYEQYF
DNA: TGCGCCAGCAGCCAAGGATGGAGTAGTGGGTCCTACGAGCAGTACTTC

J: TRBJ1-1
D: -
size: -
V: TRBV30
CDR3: CAWSVGRIEAFF
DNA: TGTGCCTGGAGTGTGGGGAGGATTGAAGCTTTCTTT

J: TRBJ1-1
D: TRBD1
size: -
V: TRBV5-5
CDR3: CASSLKTGVGNTEAFF
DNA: TGTGCCAGCAGCTTAAAAACAGGGGTGGGAAACACTGAAGCTTTCTTT

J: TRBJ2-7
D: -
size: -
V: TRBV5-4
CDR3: CASSSFSGLDEQYF
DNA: TGTGCCAGCAGCTCTTTTAGCGGCTTGGACGAGCAGTACTTC